The present T cell receptor beta chain was sequenced within a study of blood T cell repertoires in COVID-19. The CDR3 is 14 residues long. CDR1 and CDR2 from the germline V gene are SNHLY and FYNNEI. V was pared by 7 bases and J by 10 bases, with 8 bases of the junction left unmatched. In the study's own analysis: From reference gene primer amplification, estimates of nucleated cell counts were derived. Generated by immunoSEQ multiplex PCR, the TCRdb table keeps only in-frame clones and is missing some. That table furnishes V, J and clone size, whereas the DNA furnished D and trimming. This table holds some 240,000 clones, around 84% found once.

The TCR was taken from a woman between 40 and 55 years old who had recovered from COVID-19. The sequencing input was peripheral blood. The chain uses TRBV2 and TRBJ1-6; 9 positions agree with TRBD1. The CDR3 sequence is CASNQGQGESPLHF. CDR3 sequence (DNA): TGTGCCAGCAACCAGGGACAGGGTGAATCACCCCTCCACTTT.